Shown below are 2 T cell receptor beta chains from a single sample sequenced in a study of cytomegalovirus exposure and HLA in healthy donors. PCR involved 60 Vbeta and 13 Jbeta primers. Assay: immunoSEQ multiplex PCR; the TCRdb copy retains only in-frame clones and omits some. This sample has about 220,000 clones; 70% to 80% occur once, and the top ten carry less than 2%. Material for sequencing was PBMCs. The origin of the receptors is a woman aged 25 to 39 in good health and CMV-seronegative.

The genes are TRBV30 and TRBJ2-1; TRBD2 aligns across 13 bases. J gave up 6 bases and V 3 bases, and 8 bases lay outside the gene matches. Germline V gene lookup returns CDR1 GTSNPN and CDR2 SVGIG (reference sequence). The CDR3 consists of 16 residues. The CDR3 nucleotides read TGTGCCTGGAGACCAAAGGGACTAGCGGGAAGCAATGAGCAGTTCTTC. It specifies CAWRPKGLAGSNEQFF.

This chain links TRBV5-1 with TRBJ1-1, with TRBD1 identical over 11 bases. The V gene's germline CDR1 is SGHRS and CDR2 YFSETQ. The trim removed 1 base at V and 7 bases at J, leaving 6 bases unmatched. This CDR3 is 15 amino acids long. The CDR3: CASSLRGQGDVEAFF. DNA of the CDR3: TGCGCCAGCAGCTTGCGGGGACAGGGGGATGTTGAAGCTTTCTTT. The full variable domain, completed using reference TRBV5-1 and TRBJ1-1, is KAGVTQTPRYLIKTRGQQVTLSCSPISGHRSVSWYQQTPGQGLQFLFEYFSETQRNKGNFPGRFSGRQFSNSRSEMNVSTLELGDSALYLCASSLRGQGDVEAFFGQGTRLTVV.